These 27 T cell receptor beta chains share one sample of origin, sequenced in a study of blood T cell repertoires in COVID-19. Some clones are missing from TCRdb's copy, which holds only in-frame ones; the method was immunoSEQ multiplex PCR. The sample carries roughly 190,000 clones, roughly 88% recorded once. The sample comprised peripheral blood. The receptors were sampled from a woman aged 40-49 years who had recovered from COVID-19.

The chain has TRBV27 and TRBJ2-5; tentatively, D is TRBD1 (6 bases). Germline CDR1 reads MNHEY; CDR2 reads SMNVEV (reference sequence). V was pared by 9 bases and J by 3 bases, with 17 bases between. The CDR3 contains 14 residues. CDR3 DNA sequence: TGTGCCAGTATGATGTGGGGACAAGAAGAGACCCAGTACTTC. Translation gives CASMMWGQEETQYF.

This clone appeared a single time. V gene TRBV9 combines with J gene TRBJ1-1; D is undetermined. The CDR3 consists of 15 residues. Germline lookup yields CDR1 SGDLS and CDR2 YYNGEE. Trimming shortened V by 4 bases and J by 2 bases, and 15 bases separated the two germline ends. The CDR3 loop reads CASSPRGPQNTEAFF. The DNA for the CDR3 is TGTGCCAGCAGCCCTCGAGGGCCCCAAAACACTGAAGCTTTCTTT.

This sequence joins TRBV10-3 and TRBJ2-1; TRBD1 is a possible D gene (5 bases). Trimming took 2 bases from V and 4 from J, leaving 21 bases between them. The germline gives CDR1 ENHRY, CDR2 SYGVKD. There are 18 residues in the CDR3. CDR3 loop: CAISEPTPRQGDYNEQFF. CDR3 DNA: TGTGCCATCAGTGAGCCGACCCCCCGGCAGGGCGATTACAATGAGCAGTTCTTC.

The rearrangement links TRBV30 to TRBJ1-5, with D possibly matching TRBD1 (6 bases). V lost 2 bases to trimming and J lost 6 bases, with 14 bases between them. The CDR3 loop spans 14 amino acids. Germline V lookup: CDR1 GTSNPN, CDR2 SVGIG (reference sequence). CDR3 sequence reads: CAWSHTGWVQPQHF. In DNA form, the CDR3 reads TGTGCCTGGAGTCATACAGGGTGGGTTCAGCCCCAGCATTTT.

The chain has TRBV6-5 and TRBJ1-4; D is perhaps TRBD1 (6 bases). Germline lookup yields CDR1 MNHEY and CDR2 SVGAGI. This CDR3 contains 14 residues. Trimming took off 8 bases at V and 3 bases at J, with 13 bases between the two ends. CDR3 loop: CASGTPAANEKLFF. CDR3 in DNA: TGTGCCAGCGGGACACCCGCGGCTAATGAAAAACTGTTTTTT.

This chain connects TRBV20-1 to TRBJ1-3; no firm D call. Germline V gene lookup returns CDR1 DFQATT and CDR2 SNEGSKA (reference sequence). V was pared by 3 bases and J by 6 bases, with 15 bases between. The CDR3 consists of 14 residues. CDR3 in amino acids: CSASAGEVENTIYF. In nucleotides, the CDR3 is TGCAGTGCTAGTGCCGGGGAGGTAGAAAACACCATATATTTT.

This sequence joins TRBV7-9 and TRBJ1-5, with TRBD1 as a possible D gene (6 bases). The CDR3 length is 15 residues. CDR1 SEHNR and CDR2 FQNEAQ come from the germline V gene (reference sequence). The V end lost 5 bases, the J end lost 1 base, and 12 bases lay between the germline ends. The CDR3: CASSGGAGSNQPQHF. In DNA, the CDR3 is TGTGCCAGCAGCGGGGGGGCAGGAAGCAATCAGCCCCAGCATTTT.

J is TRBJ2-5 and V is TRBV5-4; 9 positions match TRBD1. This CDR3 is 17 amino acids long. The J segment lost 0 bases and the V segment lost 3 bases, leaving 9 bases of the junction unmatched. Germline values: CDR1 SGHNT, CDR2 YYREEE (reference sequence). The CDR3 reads CASSSGRQGDNQETQYF. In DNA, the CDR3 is TGTGCCAGCAGCTCGGGTCGACAGGGGGACAACCAAGAGACCCAGTACTTC.

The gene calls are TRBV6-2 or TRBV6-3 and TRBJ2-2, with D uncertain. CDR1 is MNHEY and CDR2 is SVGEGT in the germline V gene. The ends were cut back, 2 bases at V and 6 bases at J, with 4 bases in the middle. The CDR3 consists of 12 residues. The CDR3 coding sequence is TGTGCCAGCAGTTACGGGCCCGGGGAGCTGTTTTTT. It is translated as CASSYGPGELFF.

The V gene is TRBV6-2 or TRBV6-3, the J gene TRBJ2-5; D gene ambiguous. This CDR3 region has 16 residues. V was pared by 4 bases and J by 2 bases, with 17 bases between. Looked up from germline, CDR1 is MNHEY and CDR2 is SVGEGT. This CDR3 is CASSSQRGARQETQYF. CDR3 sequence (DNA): TGTGCCAGCAGTTCGCAGAGAGGAGCACGACAAGAGACCCAGTACTTC.

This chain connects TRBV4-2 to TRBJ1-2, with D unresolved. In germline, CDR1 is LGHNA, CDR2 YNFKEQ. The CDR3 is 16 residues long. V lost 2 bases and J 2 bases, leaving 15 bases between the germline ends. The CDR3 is CASSQLAGDWNYGYTF. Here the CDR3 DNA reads TGTGCCAGCAGCCAACTAGCGGGAGACTGGAACTATGGCTACACCTTC.

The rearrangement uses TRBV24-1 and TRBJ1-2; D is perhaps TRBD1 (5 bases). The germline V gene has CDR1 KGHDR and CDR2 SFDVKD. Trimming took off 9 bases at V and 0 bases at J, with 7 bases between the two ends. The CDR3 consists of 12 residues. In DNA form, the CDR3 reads TGTGCCACCCGGGGGACTAACTATGGCTACACCTTC. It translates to CATRGTNYGYTF.

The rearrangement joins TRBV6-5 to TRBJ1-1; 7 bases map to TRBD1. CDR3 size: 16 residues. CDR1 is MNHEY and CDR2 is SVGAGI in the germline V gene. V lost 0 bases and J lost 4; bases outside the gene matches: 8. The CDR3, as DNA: TGTGCCAGCAGTTACTCCCAGGGGGGCCTGTTCACTGAAGCTTTCTTT. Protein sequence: CASSYSQGGLFTEAFF.

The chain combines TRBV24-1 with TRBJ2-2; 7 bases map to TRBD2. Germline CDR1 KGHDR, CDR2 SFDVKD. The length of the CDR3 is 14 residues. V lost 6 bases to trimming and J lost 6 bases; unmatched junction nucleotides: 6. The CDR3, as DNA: TGTGCCACCAGTTACTCGGGAGGCGCCGGGGAGCTGTTTTTT. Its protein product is CATSYSGGAGELFF.

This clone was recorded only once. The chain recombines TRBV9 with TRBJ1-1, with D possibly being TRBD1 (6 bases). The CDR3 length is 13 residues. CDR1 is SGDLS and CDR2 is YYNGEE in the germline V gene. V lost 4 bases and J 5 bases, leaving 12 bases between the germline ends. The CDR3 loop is CASSLERGTEAFF. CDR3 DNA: TGTGCCAGCAGCCTCGAGAGGGGGACTGAAGCTTTCTTT.

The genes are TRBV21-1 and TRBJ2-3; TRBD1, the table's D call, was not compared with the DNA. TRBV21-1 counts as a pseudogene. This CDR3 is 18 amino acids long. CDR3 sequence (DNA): TGTGCCAGCAGCCCTGGGGGCCTAGAAATGTGTATAACAGATACGCAGTATTTT. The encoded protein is CASSPGGLEMCITDTQYF.

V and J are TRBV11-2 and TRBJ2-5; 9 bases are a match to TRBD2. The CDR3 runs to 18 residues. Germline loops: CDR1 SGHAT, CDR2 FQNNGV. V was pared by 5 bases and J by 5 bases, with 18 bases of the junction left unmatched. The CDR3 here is CASSKLGTSTVSGETQYF. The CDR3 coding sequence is TGTGCCAGCAGCAAACTCGGGACTAGCACGGTATCGGGGGAGACCCAGTACTTC.

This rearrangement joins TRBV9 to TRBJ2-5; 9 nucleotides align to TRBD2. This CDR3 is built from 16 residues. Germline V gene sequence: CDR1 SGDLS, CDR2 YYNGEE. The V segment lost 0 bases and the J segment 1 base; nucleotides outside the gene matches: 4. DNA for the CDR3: TGTGCCAGCAGCGTAGCCAGCGGGAGGTCCCAAGAGACCCAGTACTTC. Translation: CASSVASGRSQETQYF.

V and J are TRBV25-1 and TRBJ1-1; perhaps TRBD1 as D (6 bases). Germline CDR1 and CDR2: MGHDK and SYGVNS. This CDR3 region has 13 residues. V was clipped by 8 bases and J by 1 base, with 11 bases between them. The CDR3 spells CASWGLGNTEAFF. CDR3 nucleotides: TGTGCCAGCTGGGGGCTGGGGAACACTGAAGCTTTCTTT.

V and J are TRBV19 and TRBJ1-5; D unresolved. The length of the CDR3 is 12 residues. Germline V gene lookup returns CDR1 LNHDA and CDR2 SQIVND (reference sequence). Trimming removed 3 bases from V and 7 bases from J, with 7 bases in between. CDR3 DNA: TGTGCCAGTAGTATGATGGAGCAGCCCCAGCATTTT. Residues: CASSMMEQPQHF.

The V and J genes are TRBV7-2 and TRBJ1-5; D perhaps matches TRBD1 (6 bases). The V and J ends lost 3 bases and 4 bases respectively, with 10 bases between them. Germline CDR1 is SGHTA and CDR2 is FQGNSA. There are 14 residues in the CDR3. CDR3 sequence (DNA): TGTGCCAGCAGCTTCGGGGACATAAATCAGCCCCAGCATTTT. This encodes CASSFGDINQPQHF.

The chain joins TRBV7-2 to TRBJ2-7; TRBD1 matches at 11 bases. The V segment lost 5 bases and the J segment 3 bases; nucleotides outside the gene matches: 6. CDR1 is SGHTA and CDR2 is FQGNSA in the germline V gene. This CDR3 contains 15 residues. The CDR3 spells CASSHAGTGGYEQYF. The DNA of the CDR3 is TGTGCCAGCAGCCACGCCGGGACAGGGGGCTACGAGCAGTACTTC.

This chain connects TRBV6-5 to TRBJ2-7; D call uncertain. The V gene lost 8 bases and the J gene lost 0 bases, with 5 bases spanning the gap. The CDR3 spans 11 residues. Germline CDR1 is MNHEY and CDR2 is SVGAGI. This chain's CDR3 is CASCLSYEQYF. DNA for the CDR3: TGTGCCAGCTGTCTCTCCTACGAGCAGTACTTC.

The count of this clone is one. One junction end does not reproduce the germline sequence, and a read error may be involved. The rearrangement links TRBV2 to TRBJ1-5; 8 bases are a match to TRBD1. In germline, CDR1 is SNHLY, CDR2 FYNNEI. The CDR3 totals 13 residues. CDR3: CASSLTQPGQEIF. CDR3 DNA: TGTGCCAGCAGTCTGACTCAACCGGGACAGGAAATTTTT.

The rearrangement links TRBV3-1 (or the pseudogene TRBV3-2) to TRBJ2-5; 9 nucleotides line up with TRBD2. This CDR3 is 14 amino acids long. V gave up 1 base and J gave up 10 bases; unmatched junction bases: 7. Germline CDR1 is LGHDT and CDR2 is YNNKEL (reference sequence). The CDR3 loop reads CASSQASGNEDQYF. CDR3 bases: TGTGCCAGCAGCCAAGCTAGCGGGAATGAGGACCAGTACTTC.

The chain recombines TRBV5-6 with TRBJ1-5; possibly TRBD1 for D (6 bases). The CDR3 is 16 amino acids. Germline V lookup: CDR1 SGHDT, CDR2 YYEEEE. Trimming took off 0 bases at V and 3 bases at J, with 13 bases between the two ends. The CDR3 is CASSLAVTGFNQPQHF. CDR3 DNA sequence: TGTGCCAGCAGCTTGGCCGTGACAGGCTTCAATCAGCCCCAGCATTTT.

The CDR3 DNA sequence: TGTGCCAGCAGTTACTTATTGCAGGGTTGGCCTGAAAAACTGTTTTTT. This codes for CASSYLLQGWPEKLFF. The rearrangement links TRBV6-5 to TRBJ1-4; tentative D call: TRBD1 (5 bases). Germline-derived CDR1 and CDR2 are MNHEY and SVGAGI. The CDR3 covers 16 residues. V was shortened by 1 base and J by 7 bases, with 16 bases between the two germline ends.